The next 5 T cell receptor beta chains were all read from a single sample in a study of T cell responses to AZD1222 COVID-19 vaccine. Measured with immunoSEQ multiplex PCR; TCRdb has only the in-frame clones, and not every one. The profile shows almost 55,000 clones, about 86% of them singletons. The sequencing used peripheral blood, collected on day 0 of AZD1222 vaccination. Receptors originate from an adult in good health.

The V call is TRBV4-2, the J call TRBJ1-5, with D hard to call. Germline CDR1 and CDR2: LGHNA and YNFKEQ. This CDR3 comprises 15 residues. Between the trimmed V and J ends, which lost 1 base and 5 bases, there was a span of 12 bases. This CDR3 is CASSQAEGRDQPQHF. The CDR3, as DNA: TGTGCCAGCAGCCAAGCGGAGGGTCGGGATCAGCCCCAGCATTTT.

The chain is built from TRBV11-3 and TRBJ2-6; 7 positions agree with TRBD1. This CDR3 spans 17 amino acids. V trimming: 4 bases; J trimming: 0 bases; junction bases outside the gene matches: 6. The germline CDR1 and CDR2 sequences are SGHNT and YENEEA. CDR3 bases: TGTGCCAGCAGCTCAGGGACAGTCCACTCTGGGGCCAACGTCCTGACTTTC. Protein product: CASSSGTVHSGANVLTF. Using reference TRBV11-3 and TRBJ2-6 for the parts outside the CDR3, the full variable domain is EAGVVQSPRYKIIEKKQPVAFWCNPISGHNTLYWYLQNLGQGPELLIRYENEEAVDDSQLPKDRFSAERLKGVDSTLKIQPAELGDSAVYLCASSSGTVHSGANVLTFGAGSRLTVL.

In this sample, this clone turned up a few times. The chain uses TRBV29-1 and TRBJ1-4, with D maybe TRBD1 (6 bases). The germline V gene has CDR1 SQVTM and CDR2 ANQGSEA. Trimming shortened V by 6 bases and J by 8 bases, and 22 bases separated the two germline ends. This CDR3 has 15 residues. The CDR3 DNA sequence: TGCAGCGTCCTCCCCGTTGGCAGGGGAAGAGAAAAACTGTTTTTT. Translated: CSVLPVGRGREKLFF. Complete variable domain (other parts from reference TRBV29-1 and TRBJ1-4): SAVISQKPSRDICQRGTSLTIQCQVDSQVTMMFWYRQQPGQSLTLIATANQGSEATYESGFVIDKFPISRPNLTFSTLTVSNMSPEDSSIYLCSVLPVGRGREKLFFGSGTQLSVL.

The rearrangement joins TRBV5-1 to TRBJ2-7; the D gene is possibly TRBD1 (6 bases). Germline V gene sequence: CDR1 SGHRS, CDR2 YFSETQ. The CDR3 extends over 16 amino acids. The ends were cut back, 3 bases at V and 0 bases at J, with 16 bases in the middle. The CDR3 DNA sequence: TGCGCCAGCAGCTCCACTTCAGGGGTGCTCTCCTACGAGCAGTACTTC. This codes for CASSSTSGVLSYEQYF.

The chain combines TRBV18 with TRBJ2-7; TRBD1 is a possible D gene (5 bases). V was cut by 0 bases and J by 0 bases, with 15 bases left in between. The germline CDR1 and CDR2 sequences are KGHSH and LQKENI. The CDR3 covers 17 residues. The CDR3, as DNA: TGTGCCAGCTCACCACCGAGTAAAACAGGCCTCTCCTACGAGCAGTACTTC. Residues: CASSPPSKTGLSYEQYF.